This T cell receptor beta chain was captured by sequencing in a study of identical twins. TCRdb independently ran MiXCR on the 5' RACE reads; one entry per CDR3 protein. The sample records about 100,000 distinct CDR3 sequences, around 5.5% being singletons. V gave up 3 bases and J gave up 1 base; unmatched junction bases: 7. The CDR3 is 16 residues long. CDR1 and CDR2 from the germline V gene are LNHDA and SQIVND (reference sequence). As concerns this clonotype: Its antigen is unidentified.

Study outcomes and limitations: Cross-sectional statistical analysis was relied on for the conclusions, without the same donors being followed.

The clonotype was recovered from a woman aged 45-65 years in good health. The chain is built from TRBV19 and TRBJ2-5; 8 bases are a match to TRBD1. Input material: memory T cells sorted from blood. CDR3 sequence reads: CASSIFPTGGQETQYF. The CDR3 nucleotides are TGTGCCAGTAGTATTTTCCCTACAGGGGGCCAAGAGACCCAGTACTTC. The entire variable domain, with the rest obtained from reference TRBV19 and TRBJ2-5, is as follows: DGGITQSPKYLFRKEGQNVTLSCEQNLNHDAMYWYRQDPGQGLRLIYYSQIVNDFQKGDIAEGYSVSREKKESFPLTVTSAQKNPTAFYLCASSIFPTGGQETQYFGPGTRLLVL.